This is a list of T cell receptor beta chains from one sample in a study of T cells in Graves' hyperthyroidism and ophthalmopathy. Using its own MiXCR run on the multiplex PCR reads, TCRdb lists one record per CDR3 protein. The sample has about 290,000 distinct CDR3 sequences; roughly 15% are singletons. Sequencing was performed on blood. These receptors originate from a woman in her forties or fifties with Graves' hyperthyroidism that later progressed to Graves' ophthalmopathy. The conserved cysteine and the conserved F or W are not part of the CDR3 here. Fields, in order: V gene, clone size, CDR3 protein. A clone size is listed for some rows: how often the clone was seen (once, few, many), or a class if it is expanded.

>TRBV12-3/TRBV12-4|-
ASSLIGGAGTEAF
>TRBV28|-
ASSLKYEVEWGSEKLF
>TRBV6-1|-
ASGDRASSYEQY
>TRBV30|many
AWGTEDYGYT
>TRBV4-1|-
ASSQSHRRDREPF
>TRBV9|-
ASSVRQNTGELF
>TRBV6-4|-
ASSDGTVTGELF
>TRBV12-3/TRBV12-4|many
ASSSGFSQPQH
>TRBV19|few
ASSFRLAGMSERTDTQY
>TRBV24-1|many
ATGTYNEQF
>TRBV2|-
ASGQLGTPNEKLF
>TRBV6-6|many
ASSYSKGGNQETQY
>TRBV18|many
ASSPPDLWETQY
>TRBV2|many
ASSESPSGSYEQY